This T cell receptor beta chain was obtained from a study of T cells in Graves' hyperthyroidism and ophthalmopathy. This clonotype was seen many times. TCR beta CDR3 regions were amplified from RNA transcripts. HTBI primers were employed in a first-round RT-PCR of the TCR CDR3. TCRdb itself ran the multiplex PCR reads through MiXCR, one entry per CDR3 protein. The sample shows roughly 170,000 distinct CDR3 sequences, approximately 15% of them seen only once. The CDR3 contains 13 residues. Per the germline V gene, CDR1 is SGHRS and CDR2 is YFSETQ. V trimming: 1 base; J trimming: 6 bases; junction bases outside the gene matches: 4.

Sequenced input: blood. The clonotype comes from a woman aged 45 to 65 with Graves' hyperthyroidism. This chain joins TRBV5-1 and TRBJ2-7; TRBD2 aligns across 7 bases. The CDR3 is CASSLTQRGEQYF. The CDR3 nucleotides read TGCGCCAGCAGCTTGACCCAGCGGGGCGAGCAGTACTTC.